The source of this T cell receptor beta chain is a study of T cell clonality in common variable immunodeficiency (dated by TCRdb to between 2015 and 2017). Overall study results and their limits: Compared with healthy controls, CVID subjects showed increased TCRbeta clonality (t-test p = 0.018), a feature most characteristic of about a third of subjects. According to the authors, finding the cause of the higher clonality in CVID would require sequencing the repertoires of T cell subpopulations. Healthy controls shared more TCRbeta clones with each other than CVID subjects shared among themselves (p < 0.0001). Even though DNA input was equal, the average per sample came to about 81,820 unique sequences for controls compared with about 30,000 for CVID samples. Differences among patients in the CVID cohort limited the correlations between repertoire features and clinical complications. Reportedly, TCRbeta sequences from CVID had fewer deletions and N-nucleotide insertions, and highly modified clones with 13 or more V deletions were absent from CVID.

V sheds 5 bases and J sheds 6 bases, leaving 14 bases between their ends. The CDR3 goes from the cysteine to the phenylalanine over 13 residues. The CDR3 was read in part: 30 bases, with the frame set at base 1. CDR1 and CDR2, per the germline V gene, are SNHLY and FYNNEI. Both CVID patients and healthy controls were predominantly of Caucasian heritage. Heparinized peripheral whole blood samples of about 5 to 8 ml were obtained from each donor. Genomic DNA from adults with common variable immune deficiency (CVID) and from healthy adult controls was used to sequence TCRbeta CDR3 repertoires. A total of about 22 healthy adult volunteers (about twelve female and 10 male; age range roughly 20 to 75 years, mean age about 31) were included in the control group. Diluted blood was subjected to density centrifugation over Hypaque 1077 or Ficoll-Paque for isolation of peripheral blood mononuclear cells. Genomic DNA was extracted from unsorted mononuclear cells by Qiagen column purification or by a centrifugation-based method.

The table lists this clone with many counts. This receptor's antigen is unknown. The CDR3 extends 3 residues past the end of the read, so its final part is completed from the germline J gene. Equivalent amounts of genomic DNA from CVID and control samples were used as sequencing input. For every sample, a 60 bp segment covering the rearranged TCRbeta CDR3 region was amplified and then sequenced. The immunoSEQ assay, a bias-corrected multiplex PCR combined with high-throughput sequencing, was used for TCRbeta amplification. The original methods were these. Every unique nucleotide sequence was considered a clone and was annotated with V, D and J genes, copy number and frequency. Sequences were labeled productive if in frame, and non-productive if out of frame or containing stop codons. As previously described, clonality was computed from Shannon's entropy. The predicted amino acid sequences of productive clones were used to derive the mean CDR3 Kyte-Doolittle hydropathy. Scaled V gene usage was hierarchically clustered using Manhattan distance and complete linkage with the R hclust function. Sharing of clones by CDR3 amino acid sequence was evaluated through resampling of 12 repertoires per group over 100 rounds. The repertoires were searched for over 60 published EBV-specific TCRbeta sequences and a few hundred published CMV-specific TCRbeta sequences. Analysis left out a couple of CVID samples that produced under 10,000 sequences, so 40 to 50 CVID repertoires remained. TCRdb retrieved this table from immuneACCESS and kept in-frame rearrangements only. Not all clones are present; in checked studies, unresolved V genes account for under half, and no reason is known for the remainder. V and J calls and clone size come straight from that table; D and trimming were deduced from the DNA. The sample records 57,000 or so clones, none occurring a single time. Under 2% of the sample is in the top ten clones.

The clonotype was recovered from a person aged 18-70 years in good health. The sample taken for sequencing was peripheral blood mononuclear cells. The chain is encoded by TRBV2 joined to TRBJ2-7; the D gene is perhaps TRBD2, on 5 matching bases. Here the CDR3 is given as CASSTYNGVEQYF. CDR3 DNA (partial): TGTGCCAGCAGTACCTACAACGGGGTCGAG.